This T cell receptor beta chain is from a study of blood T cell repertoires in COVID-19. On the study more broadly: Sites in the United States, Italy and Spain provided acute and convalescent COVID-19 samples. Sample material is recorded as cDNA or gDNA derived from T cells, B-cell-depleted T cells, or PBMCs.

This clone was picked up a small number of times. The germline V gene has CDR1 LNHDA and CDR2 SQIVND (reference sequence). The CDR3 is 13 residues long. Trimming took off 10 bases at V and 8 bases at J, with 18 bases between the two ends. This table comes from immunoSEQ multiplex PCR, and its TCRdb copy is limited to in-frame clones, with some not included. The profile shows 80,000 to 100,000 clones, approximately 86% of them singletons. This rearrangement joins TRBV19 to TRBJ1-5, with D perhaps matching TRBD1 (6 bases). This receptor was identified in a woman of 80 years or more with acute or convalescent COVID-19. The sample consisted of peripheral blood. The CDR3 loop reads CATGRGAREPQHF. CDR3 bases: TGTGCCACCGGGAGGGGGGCAAGGGAGCCCCAGCATTTT.